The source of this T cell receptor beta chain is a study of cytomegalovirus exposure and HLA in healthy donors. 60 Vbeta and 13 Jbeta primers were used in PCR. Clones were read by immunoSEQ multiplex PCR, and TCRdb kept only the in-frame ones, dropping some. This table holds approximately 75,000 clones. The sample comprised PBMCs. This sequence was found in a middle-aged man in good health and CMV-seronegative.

The CDR3, as DNA: TGTGCCAGTAGTGCCCGACTAGCGGGGGGGAGCACAGATACGCAGTATTTT. Its protein is CASSARLAGGSTDTQYF. The chain links TRBV19 to TRBJ2-3; 14 bases are shared with TRBD2. Germline V CDR1 and CDR2: LNHDA, SQIVND (reference sequence). CDR3 length equals 17 residues. The junction had 4 bases not matched to a gene; V was cut back by 5 bases and J by 0 bases.